This T cell receptor (beta chain) was documented in a study of T cells in Graves' hyperthyroidism and ophthalmopathy. About this clonotype: What it binds is not known. Mismatch with germline at one junction end may stem from a read error.

Study results and limitations: Model predictions of ophthalmopathy came a median 6.5 months before onset.

Germline V lookup: CDR1 SSHAT, CDR2 FNYEAQ (reference sequence). This CDR3 is 16 amino acids long. The CDR3 regions of TCR beta were amplified from RNA transcripts. An initial round of RT-PCR targeting the TCR CDR3 relied on the HTBI primer set. TCRdb processed the multiplex PCR reads anew with MiXCR; each CDR3 protein has one entry. The top ten clones hold roughly 12% of a sample with over 45,000 distinct CDR3 sequences, roughly 49% of them seen once. Ophthalmopathy patients had moderate-to-severe active disease, CAS ≥3, NOSPECS ≥4, and disease duration under 3 months. Patients were excluded for uncontrolled infection, other autoimmune disease, pregnancy or lactation. PBMCs were collected from an approximately 9.3 ml volume of fresh peripheral blood.

This chain joins TRBV7-7 and TRBJ1-1; TRBD1 aligns across 9 bases. This sequence was found in a woman aged 30 to 39 with Graves' ophthalmopathy. Material: blood. The CDR3 DNA reads TGTGCTAGCAGCCCGGGACAGGGAATCTTGAGCACTGAAGCTTTCTTT. Encoded protein: CASSPGQGILSTEAFF.